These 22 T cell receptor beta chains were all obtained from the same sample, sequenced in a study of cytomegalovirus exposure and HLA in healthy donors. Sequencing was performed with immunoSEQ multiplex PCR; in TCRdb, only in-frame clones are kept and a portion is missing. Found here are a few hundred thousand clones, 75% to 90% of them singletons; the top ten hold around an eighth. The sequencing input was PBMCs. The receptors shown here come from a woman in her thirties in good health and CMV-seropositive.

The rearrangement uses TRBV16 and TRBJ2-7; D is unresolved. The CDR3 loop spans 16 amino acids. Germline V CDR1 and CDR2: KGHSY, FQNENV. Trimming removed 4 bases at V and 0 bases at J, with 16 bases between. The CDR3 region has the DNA TGTGCCAGCAGCCCAGAGACAAAACCTTTCTCCTACGAGCAGTACTTC. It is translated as CASSPETKPFSYEQYF.

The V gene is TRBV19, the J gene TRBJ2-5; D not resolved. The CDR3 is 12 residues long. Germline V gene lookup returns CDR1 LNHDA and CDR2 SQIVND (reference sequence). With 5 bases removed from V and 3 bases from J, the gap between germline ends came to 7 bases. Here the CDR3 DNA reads TGTGCCAGTAGTGGACCCAAAGAGACCCAGTACTTC. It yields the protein CASSGPKETQYF.

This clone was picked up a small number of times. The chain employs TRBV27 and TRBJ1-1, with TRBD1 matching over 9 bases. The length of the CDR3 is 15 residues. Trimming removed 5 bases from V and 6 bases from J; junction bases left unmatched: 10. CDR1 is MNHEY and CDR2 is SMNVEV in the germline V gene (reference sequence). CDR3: CASSLTGGKRAEAFF. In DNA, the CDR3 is TGTGCCAGCAGTCTCACAGGGGGCAAGCGGGCTGAAGCTTTCTTT.

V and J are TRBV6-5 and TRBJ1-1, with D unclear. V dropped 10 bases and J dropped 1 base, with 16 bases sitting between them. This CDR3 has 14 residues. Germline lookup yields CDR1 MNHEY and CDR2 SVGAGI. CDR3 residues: CAIYSPKANTEAFF. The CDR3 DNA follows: TGTGCCATATACAGCCCTAAGGCGAACACTGAAGCTTTCTTT.

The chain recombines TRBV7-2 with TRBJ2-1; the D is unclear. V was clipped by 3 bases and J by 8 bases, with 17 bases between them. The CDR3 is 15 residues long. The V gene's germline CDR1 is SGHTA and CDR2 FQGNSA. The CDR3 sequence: CASSFGGAPLDEQFF. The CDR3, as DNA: TGTGCCAGCAGCTTTGGCGGAGCCCCCCTGGATGAGCAGTTCTTC.

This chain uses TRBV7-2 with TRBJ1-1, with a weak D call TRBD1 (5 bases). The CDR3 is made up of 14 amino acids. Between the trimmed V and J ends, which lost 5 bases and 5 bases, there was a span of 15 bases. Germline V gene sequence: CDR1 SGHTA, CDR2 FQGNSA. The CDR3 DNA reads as TGTGCCAGCAGCCTCCGGGGGGGTTGGACTGAAGCTTTCTTT. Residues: CASSLRGGWTEAFF.

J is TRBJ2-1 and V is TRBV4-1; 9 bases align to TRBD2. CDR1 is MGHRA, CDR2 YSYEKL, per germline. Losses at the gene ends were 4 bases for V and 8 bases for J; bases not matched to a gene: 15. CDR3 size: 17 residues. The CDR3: CASSRSYSGSGSYEQFF. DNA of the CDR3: TGCGCCAGCAGCCGATCATATAGCGGGAGTGGTAGTTATGAGCAGTTCTTC.

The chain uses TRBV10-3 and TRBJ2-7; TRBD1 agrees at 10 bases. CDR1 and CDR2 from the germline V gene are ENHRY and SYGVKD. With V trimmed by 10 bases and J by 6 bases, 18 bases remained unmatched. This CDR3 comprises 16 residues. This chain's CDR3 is CASKPGQGRSQGEQYF. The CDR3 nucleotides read TGTGCCAGCAAGCCGGGACAGGGGCGCTCTCAGGGCGAGCAGTACTTC.

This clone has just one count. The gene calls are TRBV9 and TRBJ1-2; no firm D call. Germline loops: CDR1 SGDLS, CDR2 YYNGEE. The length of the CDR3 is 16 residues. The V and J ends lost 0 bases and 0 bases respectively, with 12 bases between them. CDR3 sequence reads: CASSVAAANANYGYTF. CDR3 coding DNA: TGTGCCAGCAGCGTAGCAGCGGCCAATGCTAACTATGGCTACACCTTC.

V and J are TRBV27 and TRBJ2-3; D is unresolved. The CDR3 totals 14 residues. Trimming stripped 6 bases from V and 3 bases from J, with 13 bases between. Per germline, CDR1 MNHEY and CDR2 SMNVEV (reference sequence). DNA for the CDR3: TGTGCCAGCAGCCCCGGTTGGGGAACAGATACGCAGTATTTT. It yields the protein CASSPGWGTDTQYF.

The CDR3 DNA reads TGTGCCAGCAGCTCCTCTGGGGGGCTATGGGGAAACACCATATATTTT. Its protein is CASSSSGGLWGNTIYF. This chain joins TRBV9 and TRBJ1-3; weak D call: TRBD1 (6 bases). Trimming pared 4 bases from V and 4 bases from J, leaving 18 bases between. Germline loops: CDR1 SGDLS, CDR2 YYNGEE. The CDR3 has 16 residues.

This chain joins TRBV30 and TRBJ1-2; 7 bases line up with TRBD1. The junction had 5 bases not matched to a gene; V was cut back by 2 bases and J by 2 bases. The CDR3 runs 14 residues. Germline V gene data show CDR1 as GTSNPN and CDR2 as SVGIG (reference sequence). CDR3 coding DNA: TGTGCCTGGAGTAAGGGGACAGCGAACTATGGCTACACCTTC. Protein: CAWSKGTANYGYTF.

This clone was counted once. This CDR3 is CASSLFSGTFYEQYF. For the CDR3, the DNA is TGTGCCAGCAGCTTATTTTCGGGAACGTTCTACGAGCAGTACTTC. This chain connects TRBV7-8 to TRBJ2-7, with D maybe TRBD2 (5 bases). The CDR3 totals 15 residues. Germline CDR1 reads SGHVS; CDR2 reads FQNEAQ. The ends were cut back, 2 bases at V and 3 bases at J, with 14 bases in the middle.

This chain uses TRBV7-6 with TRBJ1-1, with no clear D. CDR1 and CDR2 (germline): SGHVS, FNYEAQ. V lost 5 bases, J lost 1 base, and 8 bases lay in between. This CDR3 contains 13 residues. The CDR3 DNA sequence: TGTGCCAGCAGCCGCACACCGAACACTGAAGCTTTCTTT. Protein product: CASSRTPNTEAFF.

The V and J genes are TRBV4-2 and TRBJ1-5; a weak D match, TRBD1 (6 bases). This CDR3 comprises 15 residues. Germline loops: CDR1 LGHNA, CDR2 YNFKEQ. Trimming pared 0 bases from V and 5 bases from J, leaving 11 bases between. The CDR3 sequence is CASSQERTDHQPQHF. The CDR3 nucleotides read TGTGCCAGCAGCCAAGAGAGGACAGATCATCAGCCCCAGCATTTT.

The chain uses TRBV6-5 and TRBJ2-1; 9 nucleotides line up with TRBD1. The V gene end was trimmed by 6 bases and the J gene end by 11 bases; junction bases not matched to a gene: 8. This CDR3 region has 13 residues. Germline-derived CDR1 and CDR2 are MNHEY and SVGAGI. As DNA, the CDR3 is TGTGCCAGCAGCCCATCGGACAGGGGACAGCAGTTCTTC. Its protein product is CASSPSDRGQQFF.

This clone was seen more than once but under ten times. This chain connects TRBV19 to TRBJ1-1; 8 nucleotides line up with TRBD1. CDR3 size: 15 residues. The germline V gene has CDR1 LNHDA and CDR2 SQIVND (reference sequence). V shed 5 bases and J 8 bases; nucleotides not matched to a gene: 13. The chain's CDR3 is CASSRGYDRGGEAFF. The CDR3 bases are TGTGCCAGTAGTCGCGGATACGACAGGGGAGGCGAAGCTTTCTTT.

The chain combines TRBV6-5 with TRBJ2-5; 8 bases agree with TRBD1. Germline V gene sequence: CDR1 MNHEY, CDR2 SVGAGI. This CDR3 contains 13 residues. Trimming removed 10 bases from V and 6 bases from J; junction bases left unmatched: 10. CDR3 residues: CATQGASDQTQYF. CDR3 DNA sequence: TGTGCCACCCAGGGGGCTTCCGATCAGACCCAGTACTTC.

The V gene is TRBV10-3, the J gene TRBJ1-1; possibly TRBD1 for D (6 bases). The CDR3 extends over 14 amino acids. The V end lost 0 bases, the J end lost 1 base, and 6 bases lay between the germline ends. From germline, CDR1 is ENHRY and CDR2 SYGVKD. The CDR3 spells CAISESTGNTEAFF. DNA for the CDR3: TGTGCCATCAGTGAGTCGACAGGGAACACTGAAGCTTTCTTT.

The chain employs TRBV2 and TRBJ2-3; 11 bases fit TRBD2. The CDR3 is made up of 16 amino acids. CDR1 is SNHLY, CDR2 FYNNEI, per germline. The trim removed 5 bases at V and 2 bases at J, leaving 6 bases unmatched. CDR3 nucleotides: TGTGCCAGCAGTAGACCGGGACTAGCGGTCACAGATACGCAGTATTTT. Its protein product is CASSRPGLAVTDTQYF. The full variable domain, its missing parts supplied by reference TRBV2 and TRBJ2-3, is EPEVTQTPSHQVTQMGQEVILRCVPISNHLYFYWYRQILGQKVEFLVSFYNNEISEKSEIFDDQFSVERPDGSNFTLKIRSTKLEDSAMYFCASSRPGLAVTDTQYFGPGTRLTVL.

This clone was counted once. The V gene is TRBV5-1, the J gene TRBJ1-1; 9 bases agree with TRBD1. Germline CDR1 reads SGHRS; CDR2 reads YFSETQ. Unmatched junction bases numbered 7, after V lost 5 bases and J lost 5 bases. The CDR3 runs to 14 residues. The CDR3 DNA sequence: TGCGCCAGCAGGGCGACAGGGGGTGAGACTGAAGCTTTCTTT. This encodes CASRATGGETEAFF.

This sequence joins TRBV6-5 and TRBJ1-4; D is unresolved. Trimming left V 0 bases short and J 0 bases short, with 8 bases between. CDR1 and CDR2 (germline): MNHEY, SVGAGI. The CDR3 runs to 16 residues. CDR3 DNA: TGTGCCAGCAGTTACTCGAAGCATGCAACTAATGAAAAACTGTTTTTT. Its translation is CASSYSKHATNEKLFF.